Sequencing of this T cell receptor beta chain was carried out in a study of human thymus T cells. General observations from the study: The authors found apparently biased V and J gene usage in thymic and blood repertoires.

Some clones are missing from TCRdb's copy, which holds only in-frame ones; the method was immunoSEQ multiplex PCR. The repertoire has about 130,000 clones, over 85% of them found once; the top ten carry around 0.025%. Thymic samples were excised during corrective heart operations. This CDR3 comprises 17 residues. In germline, CDR1 is LGHNA, CDR2 YSLEER. Trimming cost V 0 bases and J 10 bases; bases outside gene matches: 9. About this clone: Its cognate antigen is unknown.

The source of this sequence is a boy in the first two years of life with a congenital heart defect but otherwise immunologically healthy. V is TRBV4-3 and J is TRBJ1-6; TRBD1 matches 10 bases. The sample consisted of thymus tissue. CDR3 in amino acids: CASSQDTPATGGSPLHF. The CDR3 region has the DNA TGCGCCAGCAGCCAAGATACCCCCGCGACAGGGGGCTCACCCCTCCACTTT.